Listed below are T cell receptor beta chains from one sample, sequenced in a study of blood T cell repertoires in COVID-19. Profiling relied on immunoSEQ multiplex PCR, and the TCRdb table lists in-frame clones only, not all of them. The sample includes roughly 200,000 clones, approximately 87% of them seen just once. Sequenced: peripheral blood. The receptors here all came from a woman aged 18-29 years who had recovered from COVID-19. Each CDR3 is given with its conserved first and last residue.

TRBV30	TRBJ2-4	CAWDPGGKNIQYF
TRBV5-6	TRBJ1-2	CASSLGGRHYGYTF
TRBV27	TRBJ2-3	CASSLDRVSQYF
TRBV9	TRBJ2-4	CASSSGQKQYF
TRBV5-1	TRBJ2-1	CASSLTKAGNNEQFF
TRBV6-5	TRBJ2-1	CASSYSSGGYNEQFF
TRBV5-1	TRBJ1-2	CASSLGAGGLPHGYTF
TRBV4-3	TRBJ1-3	CASSQGRGEVNSGNTIYF
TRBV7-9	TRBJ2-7	CASSLDLGTGTLRVYEQYF
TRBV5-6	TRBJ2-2	CASSFGGNTGELFF
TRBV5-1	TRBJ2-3	CASTPGNSPSTDTQYF
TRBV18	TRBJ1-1	CASSPPLSPTEAFF
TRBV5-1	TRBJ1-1	CASSLGPNTEAFF
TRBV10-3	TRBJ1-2	CAISKILAYGYTF
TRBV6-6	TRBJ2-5	CASSRDLQETQYF
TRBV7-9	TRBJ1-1	CASSLGAGPEAFF
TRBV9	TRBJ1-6	CASSGGTADNSPLHF
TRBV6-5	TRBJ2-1	CASRVFGQSYNEQFF
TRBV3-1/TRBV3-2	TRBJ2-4	CASSRLIAGGGDIQYF
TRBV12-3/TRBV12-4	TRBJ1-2	CASRSGDYGYTF
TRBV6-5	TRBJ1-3	CASTKGGSGNTIYF
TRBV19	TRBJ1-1	CASSISGTIMNTEAFF
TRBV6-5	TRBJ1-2	CASSYSDSNYGYTF
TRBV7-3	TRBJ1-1	CASSFSGGVSTEAFF
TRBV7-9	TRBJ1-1	CASTPTGERNAFF
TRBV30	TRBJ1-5	CAWSVPGIQPQHF
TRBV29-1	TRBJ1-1	CSAGYGDTEAFF
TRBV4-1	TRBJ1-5	CASSRGDSGGNQPQHF
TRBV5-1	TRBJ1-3	CASSPDREARGNTIYF
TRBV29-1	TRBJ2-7	CSVEGTGTYEQYF
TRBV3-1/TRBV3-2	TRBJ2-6	CASSQGRDRVGSGANVLTF
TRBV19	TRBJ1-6	CASSAPGQLNSPLHF
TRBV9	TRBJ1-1	CASSEQGYTEAFF
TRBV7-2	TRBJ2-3	CASSFLYRDSSTDTQYF
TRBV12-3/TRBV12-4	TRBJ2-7	CASSFTGVEQYF
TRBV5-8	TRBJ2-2	CASIITGGGNTGELFF
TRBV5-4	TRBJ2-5	CASRSGGKETQYF
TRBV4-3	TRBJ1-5	CASSQEGQFNSNQPQHF
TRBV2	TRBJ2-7	CASSVERYEQYF
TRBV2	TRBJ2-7	CASSEGAGGFYEQYF
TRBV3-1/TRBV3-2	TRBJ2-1	CASSQDIPDYVYNEQFF
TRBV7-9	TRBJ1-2	CASSPSDRGLRGYTF
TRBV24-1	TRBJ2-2	CATSDRGQSLNAGELFF
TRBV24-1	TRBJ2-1	CATSDPGDYQQFF
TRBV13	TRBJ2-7	CASSLAGWAYEQYF
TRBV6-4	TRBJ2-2	CASSDREAGELFF
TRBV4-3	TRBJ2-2	CASSQGFGRPTGELFF
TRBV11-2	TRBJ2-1	CASSLVAGLTFF
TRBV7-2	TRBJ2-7	CASSRNRAFYEQYF
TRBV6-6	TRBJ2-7	CASRPGQGASYEQYF
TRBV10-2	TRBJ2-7	CASCITGGYFYEQYF
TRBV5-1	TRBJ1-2	CASRGDAGGSGYTF
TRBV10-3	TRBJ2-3	CAISESGQGGTDTQYF
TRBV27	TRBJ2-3	CASSTSIGFITSAADTQYF
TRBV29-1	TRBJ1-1	CSVEEAWTEAFF
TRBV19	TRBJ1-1	CASSIGRGRADTEAFF
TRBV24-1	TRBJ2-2	CATAWGETELFF